Shown below are 30 T cell receptor beta chains from a single sample sequenced in a study of T cells in women clearing cervical HPV infection (dated by TCRdb to 2017 to 2018). The library came from the immunoSEQ multiplex PCR assay. Not all clones reach the TCRdb copy of this immuneACCESS table, which keeps in-frame sequences only. Checked studies attribute under half of the gap to unresolved V genes and leave the rest unexplained. The table for this sample records around 30,000 clones. The top ten constitute 2.5% to 3.5% of the sample. The material sequenced was blood buffy coat. The receptors come from a woman aged 18 to 75 with a cervical HPV16 infection that either progressed to CIN3+ or cleared (not recorded which).

With regard to this clone: The missing CDR3 end, 3 residues past where the read stops, is filled in from the germline J gene. The chain combines TRBV5-1 with TRBJ1-6, with 7 bases lining up with TRBD1. Germline loops: CDR1 SGHRS, CDR2 YFSETQ. V was clipped by 0 bases and J by 8 bases; unmatched bases: 2. CDR3 length equals 14 residues. CDR3 bases read: TGCGCCAGCAGCTTGGGGGACAGTTATTCACCC. As protein: CASSLGDSYSP. The complete CDR3 sequence is CASSLGDSYSPLHF.

Remarks on this clone: The read halts 3 residues ahead of the CDR3 end, with the missing end drawn from the germline J gene. This rearrangement joins TRBV18 to TRBJ2-7; D perhaps matches TRBD1 (6 bases). There are 16 residues in the CDR3. V lost 3 bases and J lost 3, with 18 bases in between. Germline assignment: CDR1 KGHSH and CDR2 LQKENI. The CDR3 is CASSPQTTGLDYEQYF. The part of the CDR3 DNA that was read is TGTGCCAGCTCACCCCAGACGACAGGCCTTGACTACGAG. The full variable domain, completed using reference TRBV18 and TRBJ2-7, is NAGVMQNPRHLVRRRGQEARLRCSPMKGHSHVYWYRQLPEEGLKFMVYLQKENIIDESGMPKERFSAEFPKEGPSILRIQQVVRGDSAAYFCASSPQTTGLDYEQYFGPGTRLTVT.

On this clone: The read halts 3 residues ahead of the CDR3 end, with the missing end drawn from the germline J gene. The chain uses TRBV20-1 and TRBJ1-2, with D maybe TRBD1 (5 bases). The CDR3 totals 14 residues. Germline-derived CDR1 and CDR2 are DFQATT and SNEGSKA (reference sequence). Trimming pared 0 bases from V and 0 bases from J, leaving 8 bases between. CDR3 protein: CSARDLRANYGYTF. Incomplete CDR3 DNA: TGCAGTGCTAGAGATCTCAGGGCTAACTATGGC.

About this clone itself: The read ends 3 residues shy of where the CDR3 ends; the end is completed using the germline J gene. This sequence joins TRBV29-1 and TRBJ2-6; tentative D call: TRBD1 (6 bases). Germline loops: CDR1 SQVTM, CDR2 ANQGSEA. This CDR3 has 17 residues. Trimming took 0 bases from V and 0 from J, leaving 12 bases between them. The CDR3 here is CSVEDTGTPSGANVLTF. Partial CDR3 DNA: TGCAGCGTTGAAGATACCGGGACACCCTCTGGGGCCAACGTC.

As for this clone: Read sequence stops 3 residues before the CDR3 end, and the germline J gene provides the missing end. This sequence joins TRBV10-3 and TRBJ1-2; perhaps TRBD1 as D (5 bases). This CDR3 region has 14 residues. Germline lookup yields CDR1 ENHRY and CDR2 SYGVKD. Incomplete CDR3 DNA: TGTGCCATCAGTTGGACTAGCGGGGCATACGAC. The encoded protein is CAISWTSGAYD. Given in full, the CDR3 is CAISWTSGAYDYTF.

On this clone itself: A read error may account for a junction end that differs from germline. The CDR3 goes on 3 residues after the read ends, and that part is filled in from the germline J gene. Other DNA sequences within the sample encode an identical CDR3. This chain connects TRBV7-6 to TRBJ1-3; tentatively, D is TRBD1 (5 bases). The CDR3 extends over 14 amino acids. Germline V lookup: CDR1 SGHVS, CDR2 FNYEAQ. Incomplete CDR3 DNA: TGTGCCAGCAGCTTCTCGACAGCTGGAAACACG. It is translated as CASSFSTAGNT. The whole CDR3 sequence reads CASSFSTAGNTIYF. The complete variable domain, with remaining parts taken from reference TRBV7-6 and TRBJ1-3, reads GAGVSQSPRYKVTKRGQDVALRCDPISGHVSLYWYRQALGQGPEFLTYFNYEAQQDKSGLPNDRFSAERPEGSISTLTIQRTEQRDSAMYRCASSFSTAGNTIYFGEGSWLTVV.

Points on this clone: Sequencing ends 3 residues short of the CDR3 end; the germline J gene provides the rest. The rearrangement uses TRBV7-6 and TRBJ2-2, with D possibly matching TRBD2 (5 bases). This CDR3 has 17 amino acids. Germline loops: CDR1 SGHVS, CDR2 FNYEAQ. Incomplete CDR3 DNA: TGTGCCAGCAGCTTAGCGCCTGCGGGCCTTGATAATGAAAAG. This translates into CASSLAPAGLDNEK. From start to end, the CDR3 is CASSLAPAGLDNEKLFF.

Details on this clone: Germline is not matched at one junction end, which may reflect a read error. The CDR3 end falls 3 residues outside the read, so it is completed with the germline J gene. The genes are TRBV7-3 and TRBJ1-2; 11 positions match TRBD1. The CDR3 extends over 19 amino acids. Germline assignment: CDR1 SGHTA and CDR2 FQGTGA. The chain's CDR3 is CASSLTSGQGAILMDGYTF. CDR3 bases read: TGTGCCAGCAGCCTAACCTCAGGACAGGGGGCGATACTTATGGATGGC.

As regards this clone: Read data end 3 residues before the CDR3 end; the end is taken from the germline J gene. This chain joins TRBV10-3 and TRBJ2-3, with 11 bases identical to TRBD1. Germline CDR1 ENHRY, CDR2 SYGVKD. Trimming removed 0 bases from V and 4 bases from J; junction bases left unmatched: 3. The CDR3 runs 16 residues. CDR3 region: CAISESDRGRADTQYF. Partial CDR3 DNA: TGTGCCATCAGTGAGTCGGACAGGGGGCGAGCAGATACG.

A note on this clone: From the germline J gene comes the end of the CDR3, since the read stops 3 residues before it. The V call is TRBV5-1, the J call TRBJ2-2; 7 bases line up with TRBD2. Germline lookup yields CDR1 SGHRS and CDR2 YFSETQ. With 0 bases clipped from V and 4 bases from J, the junction kept 6 bases outside the gene matches. This CDR3 has 16 amino acids. The CDR3 sequence: CASSLGAGRTTGELFF. The DNA read from the CDR3 is TGCGCCAGCAGCTTGGGAGCGGGGAGGACCACCGGGGAG.

Comments on this clone: The sequence runs out 3 residues before the end of the CDR3; the remainder is reconstructed from the germline J gene. This chain connects TRBV2 to TRBJ2-2; possibly TRBD2 for D (5 bases). V lost 7 bases and J 6 bases, leaving 12 bases between the germline ends. Per the germline V gene, CDR1 is SNHLY and CDR2 is FYNNEI. The CDR3 covers 13 residues. CDR3: CASTVRVPGELFF. The sequenced part of the CDR3 DNA is TGTGCCAGCACCGTGAGGGTTCCCGGGGAG.

To note about this clone: The DNA ends 3 residues before the CDR3 does, and the rest of the CDR3 is filled in from the germline J gene. The same CDR3 arises from other DNA sequences in this sample as well. The rearrangement links TRBV29-1 to TRBJ1-2, with TRBD1 as a possible D gene (5 bases). The germline gives CDR1 SQVTM, CDR2 ANQGSEA. There are 13 residues in the CDR3. The DNA read from the CDR3 is TGCAGCGTTGAGGGGGGTACCACCTACGAC. It encodes CSVEGGTTYD. The CDR3, in full, reads CSVEGGTTYDYTF.

The CDR3 here is CASSPGQGGNTEAFF. CDR3 DNA, as far as it was read: TGTGCCAGCTCACCGGGACAGGGAGGGAACACTGAA. The rearrangement links TRBV18 to TRBJ1-1, with 9 bases fitting TRBD1. Read data end 3 residues before the CDR3 end; the end is taken from the germline J gene. This CDR3 is built from 15 residues. Germline loops: CDR1 KGHSH, CDR2 LQKENI. V lost 3 bases to trimming and J lost 1 base; unmatched junction nucleotides: 3.

On this clone: Read coverage stops 3 residues before the CDR3 terminus; the germline J gene supplies the remainder. The chain combines TRBV27 with TRBJ2-5; D possibly corresponds to TRBD2 (7 bases). Trimming removed 3 bases at V and 5 bases at J, with 16 bases between. Germline V lookup: CDR1 MNHEY, CDR2 SMNVEV (reference sequence). The CDR3 is 15 residues long. The CDR3 DNA, read in part, is TGTGCCAGCAGTTTCCGAGGGGGGGTAGGGGAGACC. The encoded protein is CASSFRGGVGET. The CDR3 reads in full as CASSFRGGVGETQYF.

Worth noting for this clone: The read halts 3 residues ahead of the CDR3 end, with the missing end drawn from the germline J gene. The V and J genes are TRBV7-9 and TRBJ2-3; D perhaps matches TRBD2 (6 bases). The CDR3 consists of 14 residues. Per germline, CDR1 SEHNR and CDR2 FQNEAQ (reference sequence). This CDR3 is CASSFLGEEETQYF. The CDR3 DNA, read in part, is TGTGCCAGCAGCTTCTTAGGGGAGGAAGAGACG.

Turning to this clone: The CDR3 end is not reached by the read, which stops 3 residues before it; the germline J gene fills it in. The J gene is TRBJ1-1, the V gene TRBV7-8, with D possibly matching TRBD1 (5 bases). Per the germline V gene, CDR1 is SGHVS and CDR2 is FQNEAQ. The CDR3 sequence is 13 residues long. Trimming removed 7 bases from V and 5 bases from J, with 14 bases in between. The CDR3 loop reads CASTAGARTEAFF. CDR3 DNA, as far as it was read: TGTGCCAGCACTGCTGGGGCGCGGACTGAA.

With regard to this clone: The sequenced fragment ends 3 residues before the CDR3 boundary, so the rest is inferred from the germline J gene. This sequence joins TRBV20-1 and TRBJ2-3; unclear D gene. CDR1 is DFQATT, CDR2 SNEGSKA, per germline (reference sequence). The CDR3 extends over 14 amino acids. V lost 1 base to trimming and J lost 4 bases, with 12 bases between them. Partial CDR3 DNA: TGCAGTGCTAGAGCGGCAGGTACAGCAGATACG. Translation gives CSARAAGTADT. The full CDR3 reads CSARAAGTADTQYF.

With respect to this clone: The read terminates 3 residues before the CDR3 end, so the remaining end is supplied by the germline J gene. This sequence joins TRBV5-1 and TRBJ1-6, with 7 bases matching TRBD1. From germline, CDR1 is SGHRS and CDR2 YFSETQ. Losses at the gene ends were 3 bases for V and 4 bases for J; bases not matched to a gene: 4. This CDR3 spans 15 amino acids. The CDR3 sequence: CASSSGTDYNSPLHF. The DNA read from the CDR3 is TGCGCCAGCAGCTCCGGGACAGATTATAATTCACCC.

About this clone: Read sequence stops 3 residues before the CDR3 end, and the germline J gene provides the missing end. The chain employs TRBV12-5 and TRBJ1-2, with 11 bases aligning to TRBD1. The CDR3 sequence is 15 residues long. Unmatched junction bases numbered 8, after V lost 6 bases and J lost 5 bases. Germline CDR1 LGHNT, CDR2 FRNRAP. CDR3 DNA, as far as it was read: TGTGCTAGTGGATCCGGGACAGGGGGGGTATATGGC. This codes for CASGSGTGGVYG. The full CDR3 sequence reads CASGSGTGGVYGYTF.

In the case of this clone: The read gets to within 3 residues of the CDR3 end, and the germline J gene fills in the rest. The chain uses TRBV4-2 and TRBJ1-6; TRBD1 matches 8 bases. The V gene end was trimmed by 2 bases and the J gene end by 4 bases; junction bases not matched to a gene: 16. Germline CDR1 LGHNA, CDR2 YNFKEQ. The CDR3 length is 20 residues. CDR3 DNA, as far as it was read: TGTGCCAGCAGCCAATACACAGGGGGAAGATCACAACCTTATAATTCACCC. This codes for CASSQYTGGRSQPYNSP. The entire CDR3 reads CASSQYTGGRSQPYNSPLHF.

On this clone itself: From the germline J gene comes the end of the CDR3, since the read stops 3 residues before it. The chain recombines TRBV19 with TRBJ1-3; D gene unclear. The V and J ends lost 5 bases and 0 bases respectively, with 8 bases between them. Germline V gene sequence: CDR1 LNHDA, CDR2 SQIVND (reference sequence). The CDR3 length is 14 residues. The CDR3 DNA, read in part, is TGTGCCAGTAGTGAGCGTTTCTCTGGAAACACC. Translated, it gives CASSERFSGNT. The entire CDR3 sequence reads CASSERFSGNTIYF.

A remark on this clone: With the read ending 3 residues before the CDR3 end, the germline J gene is used to fill in that end. V usage is TRBV20-1 and J usage is TRBJ1-2; 9 bases line up with TRBD1. This CDR3 spans 15 amino acids. Germline V gene lookup returns CDR1 DFQATT and CDR2 SNEGSKA (reference sequence). V lost 0 bases, J lost 1 base, and 3 bases stayed unmatched. CDR3: CSARDRQGVNYGYTF. The DNA read from the CDR3 is TGCAGTGCTAGAGATCGACAGGGGGTTAACTATGGC.

Regarding this clone: The missing CDR3 end, 3 residues past where the read stops, is filled in from the germline J gene. V usage is TRBV7-9 and J usage is TRBJ2-5, with D possibly being TRBD2 (6 bases). V shed 0 bases and J shed 5 bases, with 13 bases lying between them. The CDR3 is 15 residues long. The germline CDR1 and CDR2 sequences are SEHNR and FQNEAQ (reference sequence). CDR3 DNA (partial): TGTGCCAGCAGCTTAGCCAGCGGGTGGGCCGAGACC. Translating it yields CASSLASGWAET. The entire CDR3 sequence reads CASSLASGWAETQYF.

Of note for this clone: Read coverage stops 3 residues before the CDR3 terminus; the germline J gene supplies the remainder. The chain combines TRBV20-1 with TRBJ1-4, with 8 bases lining up with TRBD1. The CDR3 totals 16 residues. The V gene's germline CDR1 is DFQATT and CDR2 SNEGSKA (reference sequence). This chain's CDR3 is CSARPRQGTVGSPLFF. The CDR3 DNA, read in part, is TGCAGTGCTAGACCTCGACAGGGGACCGTAGGATCACCA.

Comment on this clone: The same CDR3 arises from other DNA sequences in this sample as well. The chain's CDR3 is CASNLTPNTEAFF. The sequenced CDR3 bases are TGTGCCAGCAATCTTACACCGAACACTGAA. The chain carries TRBV2 and TRBJ1-1; D is uncertain. The read finishes 3 residues shy of the CDR3 end, and the germline J gene is used to complete it. The germline gives CDR1 SNHLY, CDR2 FYNNEI. The CDR3 extends over 13 amino acids. V was clipped by 7 bases and J by 1 base, with 10 bases between them.

Regarding this clone: The read ends 3 residues early relative to the CDR3; the germline J gene fills the gap. The rearrangement links TRBV19 to TRBJ2-3; no reliable D call. This CDR3 region has 14 residues. V was trimmed by 8 bases and J by 0 bases, leaving 12 bases between them. CDR1 is LNHDA and CDR2 is SQIVND in the germline V gene (reference sequence). CDR3 sequence: CASSVAFSTDTQYF. CDR3 DNA (partial): TGTGCCAGTTCAGTCGCCTTCAGCACAGATACG. The entire variable domain, with the rest obtained from reference TRBV19 and TRBJ2-3, is as follows: DGGITQSPKYLFRKEGQNVTLSCEQNLNHDAMYWYRQDPGQGLRLIYYSQIVNDFQKGDIAEGYSVSREKKESFPLTVTSAQKNPTAFYLCASSVAFSTDTQYFGPGTRLTVL.

Comment on this clone: The read terminates 3 residues before the CDR3 end, so the remaining end is supplied by the germline J gene. V gene TRBV19 combines with J gene TRBJ2-2, with 7 bases lining up with TRBD1. Germline V gene data show CDR1 as LNHDA and CDR2 as SQIVND (reference sequence). The CDR3 extends over 16 amino acids. The CDR3 sequence is CASRQSGQDTNSPLFF. CDR3 DNA, as far as it was read: TGTGCCAGTAGACAGTCCGGACAGGACACGAATTCACCG. The whole variable domain, remainder taken from reference TRBV19 and TRBJ2-2, is DGGITQSPKYLFRKEGQNVTLSCEQNLNHDAMYWYRQDPGQGLRLIYYSQIVNDFQKGDIAEGYSVSREKKESFPLTVTSAQKNPTAFYLCASRQSGQDTNSPLFFGEGSRLTVL.

Details on this clone: The CDR3 end falls 3 residues outside the read, so it is completed with the germline J gene. The chain links TRBV2 to TRBJ2-7, with D hard to call. V lost 6 bases to trimming and J lost 3 bases, with 15 bases between them. CDR1 and CDR2 (germline): SNHLY, FYNNEI. The CDR3 consists of 14 residues. CDR3 DNA, as far as it was read: TGTGCCAGCAGAAGGTCCGCCGAGATCTACGAG. Translated, it gives CASRRSAEIYE. The entire CDR3 protein reads CASRRSAEIYEQYF.

Remarks on this clone: The read ends 3 residues shy of where the CDR3 ends; the end is completed using the germline J gene. The V call is TRBV5-5, the J call TRBJ2-2; tentative D call: TRBD1 (5 bases). Germline V CDR1 and CDR2: SGHKS, YYEKEE (reference sequence). This CDR3 region has 13 residues. CDR3 DNA (partial): TGTGCCAGCAGCACCGACAGTAATGAAAAG. Residues: CASSTDSNEK. The full CDR3 sequence reads CASSTDSNEKLFF.

Concerning this clone: The CDR3 end is not reached by the read, which stops 3 residues before it; the germline J gene fills it in. This chain uses TRBV19 with TRBJ1-4, with D uncertain. The CDR3 extends over 15 amino acids. Germline loops: CDR1 LNHDA, CDR2 SQIVND (reference sequence). Incomplete CDR3 DNA: TGTGCCAGTAGTATAATGGGCGCCTATAATTCACCA. Its translation is CASSIMGAYNSP. The complete CDR3 protein is CASSIMGAYNSPLFF.